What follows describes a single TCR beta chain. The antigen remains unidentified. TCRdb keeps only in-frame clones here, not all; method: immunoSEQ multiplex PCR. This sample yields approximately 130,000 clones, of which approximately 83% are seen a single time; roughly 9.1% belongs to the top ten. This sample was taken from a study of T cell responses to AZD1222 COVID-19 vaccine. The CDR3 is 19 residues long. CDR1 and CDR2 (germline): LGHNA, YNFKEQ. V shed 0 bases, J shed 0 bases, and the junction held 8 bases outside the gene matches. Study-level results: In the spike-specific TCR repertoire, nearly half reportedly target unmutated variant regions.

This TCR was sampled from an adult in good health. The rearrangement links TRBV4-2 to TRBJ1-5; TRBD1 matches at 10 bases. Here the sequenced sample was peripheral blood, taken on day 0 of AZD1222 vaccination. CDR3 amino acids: CASSQDRDRGDYSNQPQHF. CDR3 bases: TGTGCCAGCAGCCAAGATAGGGACAGGGGCGACTATAGCAATCAGCCCCAGCATTTT.